This T cell receptor beta chain was found in a study of graft-versus-host responses after intestinal transplantation. Study background: Every one of the recipients received anti-thymocyte globulin induction and afterwards took tacrolimus and steroids for approximately three years. Overall study results and limits: Recipient-marrow GvH clones were detected, some having first appeared in ileum or blood.

The CDR3 is made up of 13 amino acids. Germline V gene lookup returns CDR1 MDHEN and CDR2 SYDVKM. V shed 9 bases and J shed 2 bases, with 10 bases lying between them. Produced via immunoSEQ multiplex PCR; TCRdb's table is partial and in-frame only. This sample has 12,000 or so clones; over 60% occur once, and the top ten carry around 32%. There are a few counts of this clone. The antigen remains undetermined. The gene calls are TRBV28 and TRBJ1-4; no clear D. The TCR was taken from a human patient who received an intestinal transplant, so some T cells may come from the graft donor. Sample: PBMCs, taken nearly 500 days after intestinal transplant. The CDR3, as DNA: TGTGCCAGATCGGACGTGACTAATGAAAAACTGTTTTTT. Translating it yields CARSDVTNEKLFF.